Following are 19 T cell receptor beta chains from one sample sequenced in a study of blood T cell repertoires in COVID-19 (dated by TCRdb to between 2020 and 2021). Library preparation used the immunoSEQ multiplex PCR assay. Not all clones reach the TCRdb copy of this immuneACCESS table, which keeps in-frame sequences only. Checked studies attribute under half of the gap to unresolved V genes and leave the rest unexplained. The sample table shows 90,000 to 120,000 clones, and more than 80% are seen once. The ten largest make up roughly 4.9% of the sample. The sequencing input was peripheral blood. These TCRs come from a man between 35 and 55 years old with active or convalescent COVID-19.

The rearrangement joins TRBV5-4 to TRBJ1-6; weak D call: TRBD1 (5 bases). This CDR3 contains 15 residues. The germline V gene has CDR1 SGHNT and CDR2 YYREEE (reference sequence). Trimming took 0 bases from V and 7 from J, leaving 11 bases between them. CDR3 nucleotides: TGTGCCAGCAGCTTGGACCAGGGTGAAAATTCACCCCTCCACTTT. As protein: CASSLDQGENSPLHF.

V and J are TRBV5-6 and TRBJ2-7, with TRBD1 identical over 9 bases. The length of the CDR3 is 14 residues. Germline CDR1 and CDR2: SGHDT and YYEEEE. J was trimmed by 4 bases and V by 4 bases; bases with no gene match: 6. In DNA form, the CDR3 reads TGTGCCAGCAGCCTCGGGACAGGGATTTACGAGCAGTACTTC. This codes for CASSLGTGIYEQYF. The whole variable domain, filled in from reference TRBV5-6 and TRBJ2-7, reads DAGVTQSPTHLIKTRGQQVTLRCSPKSGHDTVSWYQQALGQGPQFIFQYYEEEERQRGNFPDRFSGHQFPNYSSELNVNALLLGDSALYLCASSLGTGIYEQYFGPGTRLTVT.

This rearrangement joins TRBV19 to TRBJ1-3; D unresolved. Germline assignment: CDR1 LNHDA and CDR2 SQIVND (reference sequence). V lost 5 bases and J lost 4, with 18 bases in between. The CDR3 contains 16 residues. CDR3 region: CASSAGWVYSGNTIYF. As DNA, the CDR3 is TGTGCCAGTAGTGCAGGCTGGGTCTACTCAGGAAACACCATATATTTT.

This sequence joins TRBV3-1 (or the pseudogene TRBV3-2) and TRBJ1-6; a weak D match, TRBD1 (6 bases). The CDR3 is 14 amino acids. CDR1 is LGHDT, CDR2 YNNKEL, per germline (reference sequence). V gave up 4 bases and J gave up 9 bases, with 13 bases separating them. This CDR3 is CASSRGQYGSPLHF. CDR3 nucleotides: TGTGCCAGCAGCCGAGGACAGTACGGTTCACCCCTCCACTTT.

The chain carries TRBV6-5 and TRBJ2-2; maybe TRBD2 (5 bases). Deletions cut 6 bases from V and 10 bases from J, with 12 bases between. Germline V gives CDR1 MNHEY, CDR2 SVGAGI. The CDR3 contains 12 residues. CDR3 nucleotides: TGTGCCAGCAGCCTATACGGGAAGGAGCTGTTTTTT. It specifies CASSLYGKELFF.

The rearrangement joins TRBV19 to TRBJ1-5; a weak D match, TRBD1 (6 bases). The CDR3 runs 12 residues. The V end was cut by 9 bases, the J end by 6 bases, with 12 bases between. CDR1 is LNHDA, CDR2 SQIVND, per germline (reference sequence). For the CDR3, the DNA is TGTGCCAGCAACAGGGTCGGTCAGCCCCAGCATTTT. Protein product: CASNRVGQPQHF.

This chain links TRBV10-2 with TRBJ1-2, with D uncertain. The CDR3 totals 13 residues. The V and J ends lost 5 bases and 0 bases respectively, with 7 bases between them. Germline values: CDR1 WSHSY, CDR2 SAAADI. The CDR3 nucleotides read TGCGCCAGCAGTCGCAGTTCTAACTATGGCTACACCTTC. Translated: CASSRSSNYGYTF.

J is TRBJ2-4 and V is TRBV5-1; the match to TRBD2 covers 12 bases. The ends lost 2 bases at V and 7 bases at J; junction bases unmatched: 7. CDR1 and CDR2 (germline): SGHRS, YFSETQ. The length of the CDR3 is 16 residues. CDR3 nucleotide sequence: TGCGCCAGCAGCTTCGACCTAGCGGGAGGGAGGAACATTCAGTACTTC. Protein product: CASSFDLAGGRNIQYF.

The rearrangement links TRBV6-2 or TRBV6-3 to TRBJ2-6; D is unresolved. Looked up from germline, CDR1 is MNHEY and CDR2 is SVGEGT. Trimming pared 5 bases from V and 0 bases from J, leaving 8 bases between. The CDR3 runs to 15 residues. The CDR3 nucleotides read TGTGCCAGCAGTCGTGAGAGCTCTGGGGCCAACGTCCTGACTTTC. It specifies CASSRESSGANVLTF.

The chain links TRBV30 to TRBJ1-1; tentatively, D is TRBD1 (5 bases). Germline CDR1 reads GTSNPN; CDR2 reads SVGIG (reference sequence). The CDR3 spans 11 residues. Trimming took off 3 bases at V and 11 bases at J, with 13 bases between the two ends. Here the CDR3 reads CAWSRGEEAFF. Here the CDR3 DNA reads TGTGCCTGGAGCCGGGGGGAGGAGGCTTTCTTT. The complete variable domain, with remaining parts taken from reference TRBV30 and TRBJ1-1, reads SQTIHQWPATLVQPVGSPLSLECTVEGTSNPNLYWYRQAAGRGLQLLFYSVGIGQISSEVPQNLSASRPQDRQFILSSKKLLLSDSGFYLCAWSRGEEAFFGQGTRLTVV.

The J gene is TRBJ1-6, the V gene TRBV19; 7 positions agree with TRBD1. Unmatched junction bases numbered 8, after V lost 7 bases and J lost 5 bases. The CDR3 consists of 15 residues. Per the germline V gene, CDR1 is LNHDA and CDR2 is SQIVND (reference sequence). The CDR3 loop reads CASNPTGTDNSPLHF. The CDR3 DNA reads TGTGCCAGTAACCCCACCGGGACAGATAATTCACCCCTCCACTTT. The full variable domain, completed using reference TRBV19 and TRBJ1-6, is DGGITQSPKYLFRKEGQNVTLSCEQNLNHDAMYWYRQDPGQGLRLIYYSQIVNDFQKGDIAEGYSVSREKKESFPLTVTSAQKNPTAFYLCASNPTGTDNSPLHFGNGTRLTVT.

V is TRBV10-3 and J is TRBJ2-7; TRBD2 matches 11 bases. V lost 3 bases and J lost 1; bases outside the gene matches: 2. This CDR3 region has 15 residues. Germline V lookup: CDR1 ENHRY, CDR2 SYGVKD. CDR3 region: CAISEGTSGSYEQYF. In DNA form, the CDR3 reads TGTGCCATCAGTGAAGGGACTAGCGGTTCCTACGAGCAGTACTTC.

The CDR3 region has the DNA TGTGCCAGTAGTAAAGTCGGAGCAGTTTCGGTTGAAGCTTTCTTT. Protein: CASSKVGAVSVEAFF. The rearrangement uses TRBV19 and TRBJ1-1; D unresolved. The CDR3 is 15 amino acids. Germline V gene sequence: CDR1 LNHDA, CDR2 SQIVND (reference sequence). V dropped 4 bases and J dropped 7 bases, with 19 bases sitting between them.

The V call is TRBV24-1, the J call TRBJ1-3; possibly TRBD1 for D (5 bases). CDR3 length equals 14 residues. Deletions cut 4 bases from V and 2 bases from J, with 8 bases between. Germline V lookup: CDR1 KGHDR, CDR2 SFDVKD. The CDR3 is CATSEAGTGNTIYF. CDR3 nucleotide sequence: TGTGCCACCAGTGAGGCAGGGACTGGAAACACCATATATTTT.

This sequence joins TRBV7-9 and TRBJ1-6, with 12 positions matching TRBD1. Germline V gene sequence: CDR1 SEHNR, CDR2 FQNEAQ (reference sequence). The CDR3 is 15 amino acids. The V and J ends lost 5 bases and 10 bases, in that order; junction bases with no gene match: 6. DNA of the CDR3: TGTGCCAGCAGCGGTGGGACAGGGGGCGGATCACCCCTCCACTTT. Its translation: CASSGGTGGGSPLHF.

This clone has a single count. This chain links TRBV7-6 with TRBJ2-7, with 9 nucleotides matching TRBD1. Germline CDR1 and CDR2: SGHVS and FNYEAQ. The CDR3 runs 14 residues. The V gene end was trimmed by 6 bases and the J gene end by 6 bases; junction bases not matched to a gene: 9. The CDR3 DNA reads as TGTGCCAGCAGTCGAGGACAGGGGCGGACCGAGCAGTACTTC. Translating gives CASSRGQGRTEQYF. The full variable domain, with the rest looked up from reference TRBV7-6 and TRBJ2-7, is GAGVSQSPRYKVTKRGQDVALRCDPISGHVSLYWYRQALGQGPEFLTYFNYEAQQDKSGLPNDRFSAERPEGSISTLTIQRTEQRDSAMYRCASSRGQGRTEQYFGPGTRLTVT.

This sequence joins TRBV28 and TRBJ2-5, with D hard to call. With 5 bases removed from V and 4 bases from J, the gap between germline ends came to 17 bases. Germline lookup yields CDR1 MDHEN and CDR2 SYDVKM. This CDR3 contains 15 residues. In nucleotides, the CDR3 is TGTGCCAGCAGTCAACGACACGAGCAACCAGAGACCCAGTACTTC. Translation: CASSQRHEQPETQYF. Full variable domain (outside the CDR3, taken from reference TRBV28 and TRBJ2-5): DVKVTQSSRYLVKRTGEKVFLECVQDMDHENMFWYRQDPGLGLRLIYFSYDVKMKEKGDIPEGYSVSREKKERFSLILESASTNQTSMYLCASSQRHEQPETQYFGPGTRLLVL.

This sequence joins TRBV2 and TRBJ2-3; perhaps TRBD2 as D (6 bases). V was pared by 1 base and J by 4 bases, with 12 bases between. The CDR3 runs 15 residues. Germline-derived CDR1 and CDR2 are SNHLY and FYNNEI. In nucleotides, the CDR3 is TGTGCCAGCAGTGAAGGGCGGGAAGGCCCAGATACGCAGTATTTT. It is translated as CASSEGREGPDTQYF.

The chain has TRBV25-1 and TRBJ1-1; TRBD1 aligns across 11 bases. V shed 3 bases, J shed 4 bases, and the junction held 4 bases outside the gene matches. Germline assignment: CDR1 MGHDK and CDR2 SYGVNS. This CDR3 spans 15 amino acids. The CDR3 region is CASSDSGQGATEAFF. In DNA form, the CDR3 reads TGTGCCAGCAGTGACTCCGGACAGGGGGCCACTGAAGCTTTCTTT.